This record covers a single T cell receptor (beta chain). Repertoires were generated with immunoSEQ multiplex PCR, while TCRdb's copy carries only in-frame clones and drops some. The repertoire consists of approximately 130,000 clones, with roughly 95% occurring once and the leading ten covering roughly 0.44%. These data originate in a study of T cell changes during pregnancy in multiple sclerosis. Trimming left V 0 bases short and J 0 bases short, with 20 bases between. Germline V gene lookup returns CDR1 SQVTM and CDR2 ANQGSEA. CDR3 length: 18 residues. This chain connects TRBV29-1 to TRBJ1-2, with D hard to call. The TCR sequence derives from a female donor with multiple sclerosis, enrolled in a pregnancy study. Source: peripheral blood, taken after pregnancy. DNA for the CDR3: TGCAGCGTTGAAGAGGGGTTGAGGGCAGGCGAAGCTAACTATGGCTACACCTTC. It translates to CSVEEGLRAGEANYGYTF.